The source of this T cell receptor (beta chain) is a study of cytomegalovirus exposure and HLA in healthy donors (dated by TCRdb to 2016 to 2017). With respect to the entire study: In an earlier analysis of around 540 of the donors, 276 Gb of sequence data and 117 million unique TCR beta sequences from approximately 180 million T cells were reported. To decide whether each TCR beta V gene segment behaved as functional or pseudogenic, an earlier analysis of some 600 of the donors relied on high-throughput TCR beta sequencing. Class I and class II HLA loci were covered by the typing at four-digit resolution. To study patterns of TCR occurrence, a later analysis re-analyzed previously published TCR beta repertoires from several hundred donors and added high-resolution HLA genotyping. The study aimed to test whether signatures of past pathogen exposure could be identified by cataloging public T cell receptors. Besides the first cohort of roughly 700 subjects, a separate validation cohort made up of over a hundred different subjects was used. A later genetic analysis used genome-wide SNP genotypes for about three fifths of the 666 donors, treating that subset as a discovery cohort. The study used immunosequencing to profile the T cell repertoires of 600 to 850 subjects and linked those repertoires to cytomegalovirus serostatus. An early release that covered about 600 HLA-typed donors contained around 300 gigabases of sequencing data and around 80 million unique TCR sequences. Donor age, sex, ethnicity and CMV serostatus were compiled together with the repertoire data. Among some 400 genotyped donors of the cohort, an average of around 240,000 unique TCR beta nucleotide sequences were sequenced per donor, roughly a sixth of them non-productive. All discovery cohort repertoires had been generated using a single sequencing platform. Roughly 5 DR-DQ haplotypes were treated as single units for association and clustering because of strong linkage in the cohort. High-throughput TCR immunosequencing, statistical association of individual TCRs with disease status, and machine learning were combined to predict cytomegalovirus infection status. Typing coverage differed by locus: A, B, C, DRB1 and DQB1 were typed in roughly 629-630 donors, DQA1 in about 550, DPA1 in 606, and DPB1 in approximately 450. The genetic ancestry cluster associated with self-reported Caucasian donors included 81% of the 350 to 500 genotyped donors. Rather than using new phenotypic data, the later analysis identified candidate immune exposures from TCR beta sequences and from how often those sequences occurred across donors. The research as a whole found: In this cohort, only TCR beta chains were sequenced, and detectable features were limited by the absence of alpha or paired-chain data. For the cohort, immune exposure information was limited to CMV serostatus. Compared with the roughly 700-donor mean, donors in an Asian-associated ancestry cluster had fewer N-insertions in productive TCRs, according to a later genetic analysis. In an earlier analysis of fewer than 750 of the donors, most TCR beta V segments were observed in productive rearrangements about 87% or about 30% of the time, broadly matching IMGT annotations. According to a later analysis, parvovirus B19, influenza, CMV and Epstein-Barr virus appeared linked to several top co-occurrence clusters. Strong co-occurrence of HLA alleles, especially DR and DQ, made assigning TCR associations to individual alleles difficult. Most TCR sequences were seen in very few donors, while some public TCRs were found in many individuals. A later analysis found that HLA-associated TCR beta chains were more clonally expanded and had lower generation probabilities than equally common non-associated chains. Because HLA typing was missing for some donors at each locus, association tests included only the typed subset. A further reported finding was that TCR beta sequences accurately predicted the HLA-A and HLA-B alleles for most subjects in the first cohort. V-gene and J-gene trimming of TCR beta chains was associated with a missense DCLRE1C variant in a later genetic analysis, and the association was replicated in an independent cohort. According to a later analysis, TCR association rates differed among HLA loci, with DRB1 alleles showing the most associated TCRs and HLA-C alleles showing the fewest. The 87-base-pair reads could not distinguish some IMGT-functional V segments, including TRBV6-2 and TRBV6-3, so those segments were excluded. Because counts were too low, some 16 rarely observed V segments, including chromosome 9 orphons, were excluded from the earlier analysis of several hundred of the donors. The study gave a list of some 150 TCR beta chains associated with cytomegalovirus. According to the authors, the approach could potentially be generalized to other disease states and immunological phenotypes. A cluster of highly shared sequence variants was judged likely to be a technical artifact of the sequencing pipeline. Most CMV-associated TCR beta chains appeared to be HLA-restricted in a later analysis, and the HLA associations seemed to be driven largely by CMV exposure. Sequencing depth was assumed to be roughly uniform across donors in the presence/absence analyses, though that assumption may not hold. Correlated functional status among segregating V segments might reflect linkage disequilibrium, but an unknown experimental factor could not be ruled out. In a later analysis, about 17,000 TCR beta sequences were associated with specific HLA alleles at a false discovery rate of 0.05. In vitro tests confirmed that a few of the cytomegalovirus-associated TCR beta chains recognize cytomegalovirus antigens. The classifier was reported to diagnose cytomegalovirus status with high specificity and sensitivity in both the original and validation cohorts.

The protocol used for the library was the immunoSEQ multiplex PCR assay. The multiplex PCR relied on a mix of 60 forward primers for TCR Vbeta segments and 13 reverse primers for TCR Jbeta segments. Amplification of the CDR3 region of rearranged TCR beta genes was performed with a multiplex PCR assay on genomic DNA. The Illumina HiSeq System was used to sequence the amplified TCR beta libraries as 87-base-pair reads. Regarding the original processing steps: A later analysis counted approximately 74 million unique TCR beta chains across the 550 to 800 repertoires, and around 9.9 million of these chains were shared by at least two donors. A nearest-neighbor algorithm error-corrected the raw reads and collapsed the reads into unique sequences, merging closely related sequences to remove PCR and sequencing errors. V, D and J gene segments were assigned by aligning CDR3 sequences to IMGT reference sequences. For a sequence to be retained, a match of at least six nucleotides to both a V gene segment and a J gene segment was required. A rearrangement was called productive if the CDR3 had no stop codons and remained in frame with V and J, and every other rearrangement was called non-productive. CDR3 was defined according to IMGT convention as the region running from the second conserved V-encoded cysteine to the conserved J-encoded phenylalanine. The earlier analysis of about 570 of the donors excluded any sequence lacking an unambiguous match to a single V gene segment. In an earlier analysis of some 590 of the donors, a V segment was called functional when productive rearrangements were above 56.7%, and segregating when the standard deviation between donors exceeded 5%. To diagnose cytomegalovirus status from the catalog of TCR beta chain sequences, a statistical classification framework was built. In a later analysis, TCR nucleotide sequences were compared against IMGT/GENE-DB human TR gene sequences so that V and J genes could be assigned. A later analysis assigned CDR3 sequences and most-parsimonious VDJ recombination scenarios with the TCRdist pipeline. In a later analysis, every TCR beta chain was defined by the combination of its CDR3 amino acid sequence and its V-gene family, and reads without a unique V-gene family were dropped. To address suspected cross-contamination and a sequencing artifact, a later analysis removed roughly 580 highly shared, low-generation-probability nucleotide sequences. In a later analysis, a clonal expansion index for each public chain was calculated from normalized within-repertoire ranks of inferred template counts. In a later analysis, generation probabilities were computed with a VDJ recombination model fitted to out-of-frame rearrangements, and the resulting probabilities were checked against IGoR. A later analysis scored TCR-TCR, TCR-HLA and TCR-CMV co-occurrence with hypergeometric tests, applying a repertoire-size bias correction to TCR pairs. False discovery rates were estimated in a later analysis by permuting HLA or CMV assignments 20 times. In a later analysis, co-occurring TCRs were grouped using DBSCAN, with TCRdist sequence similarity added in when clustering inside HLA-allele-positive subsets. Co-occurrence clustering excluded repertoires with fewer than 30,000 or more than 120,000 public chains, plus five with anomalous nucleotide sharing. Drawn from immuneACCESS, this table holds only the in-frame rearrangements with V and J called that TCRdb kept. Clones are partly lost; checked studies trace under half to an unresolved V gene and leave the rest unexplained. V and J calls and clone size are as listed in that table; D and trimming were resolved from the DNA. This sample's table carries roughly 220,000 clones. The ten largest clones capture about 1% of the sample.

The germline V gene specifies SGHVS as CDR1 and FQNEAQ as CDR2. The junction carries 12 bases between V and J, which are trimmed by 2 bases and 0 bases respectively. The CDR3 runs 16 residues from the cysteine to the phenylalanine. The sequence is cut down to CDR3 DNA, 48 bases in frame from base 1. In total, about 650 healthy bone marrow donors made up the cohort. At the time of sampling, every cohort member was nominally healthy, though immune exposures that went unrecorded were likely present. The donor was CMV seropositive and belonged to the group of more than 250 seropositive cohort members. Each donor provided a peripheral blood sample, and peripheral blood mononuclear cells were used for TCR beta sequencing. The Qiagen DNeasy Blood Extraction Kit was used to extract genomic DNA from the blood cell samples. Comments on this clone: There is no known antigen for this receptor.

The sequencing input was PBMCs. The clonotype was recovered from a girl aged 2 to 9 in good health and CMV-seropositive. The V and J segments used are TRBV7-8 and TRBJ2-3; 6 matching bases give a weak D call of TRBD1. The nucleotide sequence reads as follows: TGTGCCAGCAGCTTAATTGGGACAACGAGCACAGATACGCAGTATTTT. Translated, this is CASSLIGTTSTDTQYF.